Each of the 22 T cell receptor beta chains below was sequenced from the same sample in a study of cytomegalovirus exposure and HLA in healthy donors. The PCR employed 60 Vbeta primers together with 13 Jbeta primers. The repertoire was sequenced with immunoSEQ multiplex PCR; TCRdb's copy has only in-frame clones and lacks some. The repertoire holds about 150,000 clones, 70% to 80% seen once, with 9.5% to 15% in the top ten. Sequencing was done on a sample of PBMCs. The origin of the receptors is a young man in good health and CMV-seropositive.

The chain couples TRBV5-1 to TRBJ1-4, with TRBD1 matching 9 bases. Trimming cost V 0 bases and J 5 bases; bases outside gene matches: 2. Germline CDR1 SGHRS, CDR2 YFSETQ. This CDR3 spans 15 amino acids. The CDR3 loop is CASSLAGTGNEKLFF. Here the CDR3 DNA reads TGCGCCAGCAGCTTGGCAGGGACAGGGAATGAAAAACTGTTTTTT.

This clone was detected only once. This chain connects TRBV6-1 to TRBJ2-5; the D is unclear. The J call may not be correct, given that the DNA end is closer to TRBJ2-7. Germline lookup yields CDR1 MNHNS and CDR2 SASEGT. The CDR3 contains 14 residues. The CDR3: CASSFSPFYYEQYF. For the CDR3, the DNA is TGTGCCAGCAGTTTTAGTCCCTTCTACTACGAGCAGTACTTC.

The chain employs TRBV9 and TRBJ2-2; TRBD1 agrees at 7 bases. Trimming cost V 0 bases and J 4 bases; bases outside gene matches: 9. Germline loops: CDR1 SGDLS, CDR2 YYNGEE. There are 17 residues in the CDR3. Here the CDR3 DNA reads TGTGCCAGCAGCGTAGGTCATACAGGGGTATCCACCGGGGAGCTGTTTTTT. Translating gives CASSVGHTGVSTGELFF.

The DNA for the CDR3 is TGTGCCAGCAGTGGATCCAACTATATCACAGATACGCAGTATTTT. Its protein is CASSGSNYITDTQYF. The genes are TRBV28 and TRBJ2-3, with D unresolved. Germline V gene data show CDR1 as MDHEN and CDR2 as SYDVKM. Trimming took 5 bases from V and 2 from J, leaving 14 bases between them. The CDR3 runs 15 residues.

The J gene is TRBJ2-1, the V gene TRBV29-1; 8 bases map to TRBD2. Trimming cost V 6 bases and J 7 bases; bases outside gene matches: 8. Germline-derived CDR1 and CDR2 are SQVTM and ANQGSEA. This CDR3 region has 13 residues. Here the CDR3 reads CSVLNGRVNEQFF. As DNA, the CDR3 is TGCAGCGTCCTGAACGGGAGGGTGAATGAGCAGTTCTTC.

Written as DNA, the CDR3 is TGTGCCAGCAGCTTGGAACCAGGCGTGAACACTGAAGCTTTCTTT. Its translation: CASSLEPGVNTEAFF. The chain links TRBV5-4 to TRBJ1-1, with D uncertain. Trimming removed 0 bases at V and 0 bases at J, with 9 bases between. In germline, CDR1 is SGHNT, CDR2 YYREEE (reference sequence). The CDR3 loop spans 15 amino acids.

The V call is TRBV7-3, the J call TRBJ2-7; 7 nucleotides line up with TRBD2. V shed 4 bases, J shed 5 bases, and the junction held 5 bases outside the gene matches. CDR1 is SGHTA and CDR2 is FQGTGA in the germline V gene. The CDR3 is 13 amino acids. CDR3 in amino acids: CASSSWAGDEQYF. CDR3 in DNA: TGTGCCAGCAGCTCCTGGGCGGGAGACGAGCAGTACTTC. Complete variable domain (other parts from reference TRBV7-3 and TRBJ2-7): GAGVSQTPSNKVTEKGKYVELRCDPISGHTALYWYRQSLGQGPEFLIYFQGTGAADDSGLPNDRFFAVRPEGSVSTLKIQRTERGDSAVYLCASSSWAGDEQYFGPGTRLTVT.

This chain connects TRBV27 to TRBJ2-1; TRBD2 agrees at 9 bases. This CDR3 has 15 amino acids. V lost 2 bases, J lost 4 bases, and 3 bases stayed unmatched. Germline-derived CDR1 and CDR2 are MNHEY and SMNVEV (reference sequence). CDR3 region: CASSLASGVYNEQFF. For the CDR3, the DNA is TGTGCCAGCAGTTTAGCTAGCGGGGTTTACAATGAGCAGTTCTTC.

The table lists this clone with a count of one. The rearrangement links TRBV6-5 to TRBJ2-1; D is unclear. Germline CDR1 is MNHEY and CDR2 is SVGAGI. Trimming removed 5 bases from V and 0 bases from J, with 11 bases in between. The CDR3 is 15 residues long. The CDR3 protein is CASSLGTGSYNEQFF. The CDR3, as DNA: TGTGCCAGCAGTCTGGGTACGGGCTCCTACAATGAGCAGTTCTTC.

The chain uses TRBV5-6 and TRBJ1-1; TRBD1 is a possible D gene (5 bases). The CDR3 is made up of 15 amino acids. From germline, CDR1 is SGHDT and CDR2 YYEEEE. The germline V and J ends were trimmed by 0 bases and 1 base, with 10 bases remaining between them. CDR3 loop: CASSLGGRANTEAFF. CDR3 nucleotide sequence: TGTGCCAGCAGCTTGGGCGGCAGGGCGAACACTGAAGCTTTCTTT.

This clone was seen a handful of times. V is TRBV18 and J is TRBJ2-1; 8 nucleotides line up with TRBD2. V lost 3 bases and J lost 6; bases outside the gene matches: 7. CDR3 length: 15 residues. The germline CDR1 and CDR2 sequences are KGHSH and LQKENI. The CDR3 sequence is CASSPLAGPSNEQFF. In nucleotides, the CDR3 is TGTGCCAGCTCACCCCTAGCGGGCCCGAGCAATGAGCAGTTCTTC.

The V call is TRBV2, the J call TRBJ2-5; 8 bases are shared with TRBD1. The J call is in doubt because the DNA end fits TRBJ2-7 better. Germline V lookup: CDR1 SNHLY, CDR2 FYNNEI. The CDR3 has 14 amino acids. The CDR3 loop is CASSDGQGKYEQYF. The CDR3 nucleotides are TGTGCCAGCAGTGACGGACAGGGAAAATACGAGCAGTACTTC.

This clone has a single count. J is TRBJ2-1 and V is TRBV28, with 8 bases that match TRBD2. This CDR3 contains 18 residues. The V segment lost 2 bases and the J segment 4 bases; nucleotides outside the gene matches: 13. Germline V gene data show CDR1 as MDHEN and CDR2 as SYDVKM. CDR3 DNA sequence: TGTGCCAGCAGTTTACGCTTCAGAAGCGGGAGAAGGTACAATGAGCAGTTCTTC. It encodes CASSLRFRSGRRYNEQFF. The complete variable domain, with remaining parts taken from reference TRBV28 and TRBJ2-1, reads DVKVTQSSRYLVKRTGEKVFLECVQDMDHENMFWYRQDPGLGLRLIYFSYDVKMKEKGDIPEGYSVSREKKERFSLILESASTNQTSMYLCASSLRFRSGRRYNEQFFGPGTRLTVL.

This clone was recorded a few times. V and J are TRBV6-5 and TRBJ2-1; D ambiguous. CDR3 size: 15 residues. Per the germline V gene, CDR1 is MNHEY and CDR2 is SVGAGI. V was shortened by 5 bases and J by 0 bases, with 11 bases between the two germline ends. The CDR3 sequence: CASSLDESSYNEQFF. DNA of the CDR3: TGTGCCAGCAGTCTAGATGAGAGCTCCTACAATGAGCAGTTCTTC.

This clone was seen only once. This chain uses TRBV2 with TRBJ2-2; 8 bases line up with TRBD2. J gave up 5 bases and V 8 bases, and 10 bases lay outside the gene matches. The CDR3 sequence is 15 residues long. Germline assignment: CDR1 SNHLY and CDR2 FYNNEI. CDR3 region: CASQPGRVRTGELFF. The CDR3 bases are TGTGCCAGCCAGCCCGGGAGGGTACGGACCGGGGAGCTGTTTTTT. Drawing the rest from reference TRBV2 and TRBJ2-2, the complete variable domain is EPEVTQTPSHQVTQMGQEVILRCVPISNHLYFYWYRQILGQKVEFLVSFYNNEISEKSEIFDDQFSVERPDGSNFTLKIRSTKLEDSAMYFCASQPGRVRTGELFFGEGSRLTVL.

The chain couples TRBV7-9 to TRBJ2-3; D is uncertain. Germline lookup yields CDR1 SEHNR and CDR2 FQNEAQ (reference sequence). The CDR3 extends over 13 amino acids. The V gene lost 2 bases and the J gene lost 0 bases, with 3 bases spanning the gap. CDR3 DNA sequence: TGTGCCAGCAGCTTATCTAGCACAGATACGCAGTATTTT. This encodes CASSLSSTDTQYF.

The chain joins TRBV6-1 to TRBJ1-3; D is perhaps TRBD1 (6 bases). V was pared by 8 bases and J by 6 bases, with 17 bases between. In germline, CDR1 is MNHNS, CDR2 SASEGT. The CDR3 is 14 amino acids. The DNA for the CDR3 is TGTGCCAGCTCCGCAGGGGCTGAATCAAACACCATATATTTT. Protein product: CASSAGAESNTIYF.

The chain carries TRBV29-1 and TRBJ2-5; tentatively, D is TRBD2 (5 bases). Per the germline V gene, CDR1 is SQVTM and CDR2 is ANQGSEA. Trimming removed 7 bases at V and 5 bases at J, with 17 bases between. This CDR3 has 13 residues. The CDR3 region is CSARVGGSETQYF. In DNA form, the CDR3 reads TGCAGCGCCCGTGTCGGCGGGTCTGAGACCCAGTACTTC.

This clone was picked up a small number of times. The V gene is TRBV5-1, the J gene TRBJ2-1, with a weak D call TRBD2 (6 bases). The length of the CDR3 is 16 residues. Looked up from germline, CDR1 is SGHRS and CDR2 is YFSETQ. V was trimmed by 3 bases and J by 1 base, leaving 14 bases between them. The CDR3 spells CASSWGARGSYNEQFF. The CDR3 nucleotides read TGCGCCAGCAGCTGGGGAGCTCGGGGGTCCTACAATGAGCAGTTCTTC.

V gene TRBV29-1 combines with J gene TRBJ2-3; D possibly corresponds to TRBD2 (5 bases). Trimming stripped 4 bases from V and 3 bases from J, with 17 bases between. There are 15 residues in the CDR3. Per the germline V gene, CDR1 is SQVTM and CDR2 is ANQGSEA. Here the CDR3 DNA reads TGCAGCGTTGGAGAACTAGATGTGTGGACAGATACGCAGTATTTT. It translates to CSVGELDVWTDTQYF.

The chain employs TRBV18 and TRBJ2-6; 9 bases line up with TRBD1. The trim removed 4 bases at V and 4 bases at J, leaving 8 bases unmatched. There are 17 residues in the CDR3. Germline V gene sequence: CDR1 KGHSH, CDR2 LQKENI. CDR3 region: CASSLTGTGTGANVLTF. CDR3 nucleotide sequence: TGTGCCAGCTCACTAACCGGGACAGGGACCGGGGCCAACGTCCTGACTTTC. The complete variable domain, with remaining parts taken from reference TRBV18 and TRBJ2-6, reads NAGVMQNPRHLVRRRGQEARLRCSPMKGHSHVYWYRQLPEEGLKFMVYLQKENIIDESGMPKERFSAEFPKEGPSILRIQQVVRGDSAAYFCASSLTGTGTGANVLTFGAGSRLTVL.

This clone showed up just once. This CDR3 reads CAWGMTGGPYEQYF. Here the CDR3 DNA reads TGTGCCTGGGGGATGACAGGGGGTCCCTACGAGCAGTACTTC. The chain is built from TRBV30 and TRBJ2-7, with 9 bases that match TRBD1. This CDR3 is built from 14 residues. Germline-derived CDR1 and CDR2 are GTSNPN and SVGIG (reference sequence). V lost 5 bases to trimming and J lost 2 bases; unmatched junction nucleotides: 7.